This T cell receptor beta chain was recovered during a study of T cell responses to AZD1222 COVID-19 vaccine. Assay: immunoSEQ multiplex PCR; the TCRdb copy retains only in-frame clones and omits some. The sample has 69,000 or so clones; about 90% are singletons. V lost 0 bases and J lost 4, with 10 bases in between. Germline CDR1 SEHNR, CDR2 FQNEAQ (reference sequence). CDR3 length equals 16 residues. The chain couples TRBV7-9 to TRBJ2-6, with a weak D call TRBD2 (6 bases). The receptor was derived from an adult who received the AZD1222 COVID-19 vaccine. The source material was peripheral blood, sampled 28 days after the second AZD1222 dose. The CDR3 DNA is TGTGCCAGCAGCTTAGCTGGGGGGTCAGGGGCCAACGTCCTGACTTTC. It encodes CASSLAGGSGANVLTF.